This T cell receptor (beta chain) originates from a study of radiation and T cells in renal cell carcinoma. Overall study context: Nephrectomy followed 15 Gy stereotactic body radiation by 4 weeks.

Study results and limitations: From baseline, blood top tumor clonotypes peaked at 2 weeks post-radiation.

The CDR3 runs to 13 residues. Trimming took off 1 base at V and 8 bases at J, with 11 bases between the two ends. In germline, CDR1 is MNHNY, CDR2 SVGAGI (reference sequence). A note on this clone: Its antigen remains unidentified.

The time point was: blood 2 weeks post-SBRT. Stated treatment: 15 Gy SBRT to primary tumor, nephrectomy 4 weeks later. The tumor was a clear cell renal cell carcinoma. Produced via immunoSEQ multiplex PCR; TCRdb's table is partial and in-frame only. The sample holds tens of thousands of clones, 80% to 90% seen once. This receptor was taken from a woman in her forties or fifties with renal cell carcinoma. This chain joins TRBV6-6 and TRBJ1-2; D is uncertain. The starting material was blood, obtained from a patient whose treatment included radiotherapy and nephrectomy. The CDR3 sequence: CASSYLRSLGYTF. DNA of the CDR3: TGTGCCAGCAGTTACTTACGGTCCCTGGGCTACACCTTC.